This T cell receptor (beta chain) was profiled in a study of HIV-infected patients and healthy controls. The study, taken as a whole, reports: MAIT alpha-chain CDR3s were frequent in healthy controls, depleted in HIV+.

This clonotype counts as medium-sized (0.01 to 0.1%). Antigen specificity is unknown. All unsorted peripheral T cells were captured because whole blood was used without fractionation. Exclusions covered tumors, febrile or AIDS-related illness, and hepatitis B or C coinfection. Alpha and beta constant-region primers primed reverse transcription of about 470 ng RNA. Using multiplexing indices, alpha and beta chain libraries were generated apart by chain-specific third strand synthesis. The library had 12-nucleotide molecular identifiers formed by two random hexamers joined together. TCRdb re-analysed the 5' RACE reads in MiXCR, keeping a single row per CDR3 protein. The sample shows over 3,500 distinct CDR3 sequences, 10% to 15% of them seen only once. This TCR was recovered from an adult with HIV infection. Sequences were derived from blood, sampled before antiretroviral therapy.

CDR3 DNA sequence: TGTGCCAGTAGTATCCAAGAGACCCAGTACTTC. Protein sequence: CASSIQETQYF. The chain combines TRBV19 with TRBJ2-5; D remains unclear. This CDR3 region has 11 residues. V was trimmed by 3 bases and J by 1 base, leaving 0 bases between them. Looked up from germline, CDR1 is LNHDA and CDR2 is SQIVND (reference sequence).